Below are 13 T cell receptor beta chains sequenced from a single sample in a study of T cells after yellow fever vaccination. TCRdb ran MiXCR on the 5' RACE reads and lists one entry per CDR3 protein. The sample shows some 350,000 distinct CDR3 sequences, 4.1% of them seen only once. This specimen consisted of PBMCs, obtained 5 days after the yellow fever booster vaccination. Receptors were obtained from a young man who received the YFV17D yellow fever vaccine.

This clonotype has at least ten counts. The chain links TRBV7-2 to TRBJ2-1, with 12 bases fitting TRBD2. Germline assignment: CDR1 SGHTA and CDR2 FQGNSA. The J segment lost 8 bases and the V segment lost 3 bases, leaving 2 bases of the junction unmatched. The CDR3 totals 14 residues. The CDR3 sequence is CASSFTSGGYEQFF. The DNA for the CDR3 is TGTGCCAGCAGCTTCACTAGCGGGGGGTATGAGCAGTTCTTC.

This clonotype was detected many times. This chain joins TRBV27 and TRBJ2-7; D may be TRBD1 (5 bases). The ends were cut back, 6 bases at V and 0 bases at J, with 15 bases in the middle. Germline V gene lookup returns CDR1 MNHEY and CDR2 SMNVEV (reference sequence). This CDR3 is built from 15 residues. CDR3 sequence reads: CASSRAGVGSYEQYF. The CDR3 bases are TGTGCCAGCAGCAGGGCTGGGGTCGGCTCCTACGAGCAGTACTTC.

This chain links TRBV20-1 with TRBJ1-2, with D possibly matching TRBD1 (6 bases). Germline CDR1 reads DFQATT; CDR2 reads SNEGSKA (reference sequence). The V end lost 3 bases, the J end lost 9 bases, and 14 bases lay between the germline ends. The CDR3 totals 12 residues. CDR3 nucleotide sequence: TGCAGTGCTAGTAATGGACAGTTTAGCTACACCTTC. This translates into CSASNGQFSYTF.

The chain combines TRBV5-6 with TRBJ2-6; possibly TRBD1 for D (6 bases). Germline values: CDR1 SGHDT, CDR2 YYEEEE. The CDR3 has 17 residues. The V end was cut by 4 bases, the J end by 4 bases, with 18 bases between. The CDR3 is CASSPRGPVQGANVLTF. The CDR3 DNA sequence: TGTGCCAGCAGCCCCAGGGGCCCAGTACAGGGGGCCAACGTCCTGACTTTC.

In its sample, this clonotype was seen many times. The chain uses TRBV20-1 and TRBJ1-1; D ambiguous. There are 13 residues in the CDR3. The V gene's germline CDR1 is DFQATT and CDR2 SNEGSKA (reference sequence). Trimming removed 6 bases at V and 1 base at J, with 12 bases between. CDR3 nucleotide sequence: TGCAGTGCCCCCAGTGTGGCGAACACTGAAGCTTTCTTT. This codes for CSAPSVANTEAFF.

In this sample, this clonotype turned up many times. The chain joins TRBV5-1 to TRBJ2-5, with 11 nucleotides matching TRBD2. CDR3 length equals 14 residues. Trimming at V came to 5 bases and at J to 5 bases, leaving 5 bases not matched to a gene. Germline V gene lookup returns CDR1 SGHRS and CDR2 YFSETQ. CDR3 sequence (DNA): TGCGCCAGCAGTTCTACTAGCGGGGGTGAGACCCAGTACTTC. Amino acid sequence: CASSSTSGGETQYF.

This clonotype appeared a few times. V usage is TRBV28 and J usage is TRBJ2-5; maybe TRBD1 (6 bases). Per the germline V gene, CDR1 is MDHEN and CDR2 is SYDVKM. The CDR3 length is 12 residues. V was pared by 6 bases and J by 10 bases, with 15 bases between. CDR3 sequence (DNA): TGTGCCAGCAGACCCAACAGGGAAATCCAGTACTTC. This translates into CASRPNREIQYF.

This rearrangement joins TRBV7-2 to TRBJ2-5; maybe TRBD1 (5 bases). CDR1 and CDR2 from the germline V gene are SGHTA and FQGNSA. CDR3 length: 14 amino acids. The germline V and J ends were trimmed by 5 bases and 0 bases, with 10 bases remaining between them. The DNA of the CDR3 is TGTGCCAGCAGCCGGAGCAGGGACCAAGAGACCCAGTACTTC. Its translation is CASSRSRDQETQYF.

V gene TRBV25-1 combines with J gene TRBJ2-7, with D possibly called TRBD1 or TRBD2 (5 bases each). This CDR3 has 15 amino acids. Germline values: CDR1 MGHDK, CDR2 SYGVNS. Trimming removed 2 bases at V and 5 bases at J, with 16 bases between. This CDR3 is CASSEGPVGDDEQYV. The CDR3 DNA reads as TGTGCCAGCAGTGAAGGGCCTGTGGGGGATGACGAGCAGTACGTC.

This clonotype was counted a few times. V gene TRBV5-1 combines with J gene TRBJ2-6; unclear D gene. V lost 1 base to trimming and J lost 0 bases, with 8 bases between them. Looked up from germline, CDR1 is SGHRS and CDR2 is YFSETQ. CDR3 length: 16 residues. Here the CDR3 DNA reads TGCGCCAGCAGCTTGCCCATGTTCTCTGGGGCCAACGTCCTGACTTTC. Protein: CASSLPMFSGANVLTF. The full variable domain, completed using reference TRBV5-1 and TRBJ2-6, is KAGVTQTPRYLIKTRGQQVTLSCSPISGHRSVSWYQQTPGQGLQFLFEYFSETQRNKGNFPGRFSGRQFSNSRSEMNVSTLELGDSALYLCASSLPMFSGANVLTFGAGSRLTVL.

The sample holds a few counts of this clonotype. This chain connects TRBV7-2 to TRBJ2-7; D is unclear. V was clipped by 6 bases and J by 12 bases, with 21 bases between them. Germline assignment: CDR1 SGHTA and CDR2 FQGNSA. This CDR3 comprises 13 residues. The CDR3 region is CASSFNSRQRMYV. The CDR3 DNA follows: TGTGCCAGCAGTTTCAACAGCCGGCAGCGAATGTACGTC.

This clonotype showed up just a few times. CDR3 nucleotide sequence: TGCAGTGTTCGCGGTAGAGGCAATCAGCCCCAGCATTTT. Translation: CSVRGRGNQPQHF. The chain carries TRBV20-1 and TRBJ1-5; no clear D gene. CDR3 length: 13 residues. CDR1 DFQATT and CDR2 SNEGSKA come from the germline V gene (reference sequence). V lost 7 bases to trimming and J lost 2 bases, with 12 bases between them.

The gene calls are TRBV7-9 and TRBJ1-2; 9 nucleotides match TRBD1. V dropped 3 bases and J dropped 7; count of bases not matched to a gene: 6. The CDR3 has 14 residues. Looked up from germline, CDR1 is SEHNR and CDR2 is FQNEAQ (reference sequence). The CDR3 nucleotides read TGTGCCAGCAGCTTCGTCACAGGGGGCTCTGGCTACACCTTC. The encoded protein is CASSFVTGGSGYTF. The full variable domain, completed using reference TRBV7-9 and TRBJ1-2, is DTGVSQNPRHKITKRGQNVTFRCDPISEHNRLYWYRQTLGQGPEFLTYFQNEAQLEKSRLLSDRFSAERPKGSFSTLEIQRTEQGDSAMYLCASSFVTGGSGYTFGSGTRLTVV.